Listed below are T cell receptor beta chains from one sample, sequenced in a study of T cell repertoires in cytomegalovirus infection. Using its own MiXCR run on the reads, TCRdb lists one record per CDR3 protein. The table lists some 320,000 distinct CDR3 sequences, 8% to 9.5% of them singletons. Sequencing was carried out using PBMCs. The receptors shown here come from a human donor in good health (CMV status not recorded). Some clones in this sample may be carry-over from other donors' samples. Each CDR3 is given with its conserved first and last residue. The D gene is left open where the match is weak. Size is stated for part of the rows, as once, few or many counts, or as a class when the clone is expanded.

CDR3,DNA,length,J,D,V,size
CASSLGGFQETQYF,TGTGCCAGCAGCTTAGGAGGGTTCCAAGAGACCCAGTACTTC,14,TRBJ2-5,-,TRBV7-6,many
CASSYSASLAFGGYNEQFF,TGTGCCAGCAGTTACTCGGCCTCCTTAGCATTTGGAGGATACAATGAGCAGTTCTTC,19,TRBJ2-1,-,TRBV6-2/TRBV6-3,many
CASSQGDRRQGYTF,TGCGCCAGCAGCCAGGGGGACAGGAGGCAAGGCTACACCTTC,14,TRBJ1-2,TRBD1,TRBV4-1,few
CASSPIRQGPRQETQYF,TGTGCCAGCTCACCGATTAGACAGGGCCCCCGGCAAGAGACCCAGTACTTC,17,TRBJ2-5,TRBD1,TRBV18,-
CAWSPDMGTVGSPYNEQFF,TGTGCCTGGAGCCCAGACATGGGCACCGTTGGGAGTCCCTACAATGAGCAGTTCTTC,19,TRBJ2-1,-,TRBV30,-
CASSLTLGVKETQYF,TGTGCCAGCAGCTTGACTTTGGGGGTTAAAGAGACCCAGTACTTC,15,TRBJ2-5,-,TRBV11-2,many
CSRRKADTDTQYF,TGCAGCAGACGTAAGGCTGACACAGATACGCAGTATTTT,13,TRBJ2-3,-,TRBV20-1,-
CSARLAGATGTQYF,TGCAGTGCTAGACTAGCGGGGGCCACCGGCACGCAGTATTTT,14,TRBJ2-3,TRBD2,TRBV20-1,-
CASSQSGPPYDNIQYF,TGCGCCAGCAGCCAGTCGGGACCCCCCTACGACAACATTCAGTACTTC,16,TRBJ2-4,-,TRBV5-1,few
CASSRAQADQPQHF,TGTGCCAGCAGTCGGGCCCAGGCAGATCAGCCCCAGCATTTT,14,TRBJ1-5,-,TRBV27,-
CASSEAGEGTEAFF,TGCGCCAGCAGTGAGGCCGGGGAAGGTACTGAAGCTTTCTTT,14,TRBJ1-1,-,TRBV10-1,few
CASSLFGREAFF,TGTGCCAGCAGTTTATTCGGTAGGGAAGCTTTCTTT,12,TRBJ1-1,-,TRBV28,many
CASSRTGGAANEKLFF,TGTGCCAGCAGCCGGACAGGGGGCGCAGCTAATGAAAAACTGTTTTTT,16,TRBJ1-4,TRBD1,TRBV11-2,-
CASSLVVGAYEQYF,TGTGCCAGCAGCTTAGTGGTTGGGGCCTACGAGCAGTACTTC,14,TRBJ2-7,-,TRBV5-4,-
CASSFGTVRIQYF,TGTGCCAGCAGTTTTGGGACAGTGCGAATTCAGTACTTC,13,TRBJ2-5,TRBD1,TRBV12-3/TRBV12-4,many
CASSFNGRKNTQYF,TGTGCCAGCAGTTTTAACGGGAGGAAGAATACGCAGTATTTT,14,TRBJ2-3,TRBD2,TRBV28,-
CASREAGYNEQFF,TGTGCCAGCAGGGAAGCGGGTTACAATGAGCAGTTCTTC,13,TRBJ2-1,-,TRBV7-2,many
CASSRGTSGANEQFF,TGTGCCAGCAGCCGAGGGACTAGCGGGGCCAATGAGCAGTTCTTC,15,TRBJ2-1,TRBD2,TRBV7-9,many
CASSFKEAANEQYF,TGTGCCAGCAGCTTTAAAGAGGCGGCCAACGAGCAGTACTTC,14,TRBJ2-7,-,TRBV7-2,many
CASSPGRGRVGELFF,TGTGCCAGCTCCCCCGGGAGGGGCCGGGTCGGGGAGCTGTTTTTT,15,TRBJ2-2,TRBD2,TRBV27,many
CSVEDRRPYNEQFF,TGCAGCGTTGAAGATCGGCGGCCCTACAATGAGCAGTTCTTC,14,TRBJ2-1,-,TRBV29-1,few
CASSRTGERISSYEQYF,TGTGCCAGCAGTCGGACAGGAGAGCGGATTAGCTCCTACGAGCAGTACTTC,17,TRBJ2-7,TRBD1,TRBV12-3/TRBV12-4,few
CASSSSTSGGPSYEQYF,TGTGCCAGCAGCTCCTCGACTAGCGGGGGCCCGTCCTACGAGCAGTACTTC,17,TRBJ2-7,TRBD2,TRBV7-2,many
CASRATSGGRYTGELFF,TGTGCCAGCAGGGCTACTAGCGGGGGGCGATACACCGGGGAGCTGTTTTTT,17,TRBJ2-2,TRBD2,TRBV12-3/TRBV12-4,few
CSASRTGGGQPQHF,TGCAGTGCTAGCAGGACAGGGGGCGGGCAGCCCCAGCATTTT,14,TRBJ1-5,TRBD1,TRBV20-1,-
CASSLDRAGPWSF,TGTGCCAGCAGCTTAGATCGGGCGGGACCCTGGAGCTTC,13,TRBJ2-7,-,TRBV7-2,many